This TCR beta chain was identified in a study of cytomegalovirus exposure and HLA in healthy donors. This CDR3 has 16 residues. Germline lookup yields CDR1 SGHNT and CDR2 YENEEA. J gave up 4 bases and V 1 base, and 9 bases lay outside the gene matches. Though probably carrying unrecorded immune exposures, donors were nominally healthy at sampling. PCR involved 60 Vbeta and 13 Jbeta primers. The protocol was immunoSEQ multiplex PCR, while the TCRdb copy is restricted to in-frame clones and leaves out a portion. Among 100,000 to 150,000 clones listed, more than 9% were seen once. This clone turned up a few times.

The chain is built from TRBV11-3 and TRBJ2-5; 7 bases match TRBD2. This receptor was obtained from a woman aged 18-29 years in good health and CMV-seropositive. Material for sequencing was PBMCs. The CDR3 DNA follows: TGTGCCAGCAGCTTAGTTGTGGCGGGAGATGGAGAGACCCAGTACTTC. This gives the protein CASSLVVAGDGETQYF.